This TCR beta chain originates from a study of blood T cell repertoires in COVID-19. With 5 bases removed from V and 6 bases from J, the gap between germline ends came to 10 bases. Germline-derived CDR1 and CDR2 are SGHNT and YENEEA. The CDR3 runs 13 residues. Method: immunoSEQ multiplex PCR; TCRdb's copy keeps in-frame clones and lacks some. The sample lists about 250,000 clones; 70% to 90% were seen once. The chain couples TRBV11-3 to TRBJ2-2; D gene uncertain. Sequenced input: PBMCs or T cells enriched from blood (not recorded which). This receptor was obtained from a woman between 50 and 59 years old who had been exposed to COVID-19. CDR3 sequence: CASSPIRAGELFF. CDR3 sequence (DNA): TGTGCCAGCAGCCCTATACGGGCCGGGGAGCTGTTTTTT.